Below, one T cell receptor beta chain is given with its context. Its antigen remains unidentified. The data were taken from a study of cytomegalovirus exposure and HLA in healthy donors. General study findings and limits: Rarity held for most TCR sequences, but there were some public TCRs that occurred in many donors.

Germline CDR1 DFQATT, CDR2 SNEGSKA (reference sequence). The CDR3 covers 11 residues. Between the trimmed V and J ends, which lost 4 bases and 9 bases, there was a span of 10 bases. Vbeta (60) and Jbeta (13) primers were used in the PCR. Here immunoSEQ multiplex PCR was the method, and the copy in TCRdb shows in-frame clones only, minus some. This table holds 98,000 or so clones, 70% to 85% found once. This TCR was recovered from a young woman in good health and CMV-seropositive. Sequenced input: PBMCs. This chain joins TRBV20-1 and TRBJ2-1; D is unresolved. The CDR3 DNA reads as TGCAGTGCTACCCGGAGCATTGAGCAGTTCTTC. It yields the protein CSATRSIEQFF.